The subject of this entry is one TCR beta chain. This entry belongs to a study of blood T cell repertoires in COVID-19. The table came from immunoSEQ multiplex PCR; TCRdb's copy has only in-frame clones and leaves some out. This repertoire shows about 140,000 clones, around 79% found once; its top ten account for roughly 3.4%. This clonotype originated in a man in his sixties with acute or convalescent COVID-19. What was sequenced was peripheral blood.

CDR3 coding DNA: TGTGCCAGCAGCCAGACTAGGGCTGAAGCTTTCTTT. Its protein product is CASSQTRAEAFF. V and J are TRBV7-2 and TRBJ1-1; the D is unclear. The CDR3 is made up of 12 amino acids. With 5 bases removed from V and 6 bases from J, the gap between germline ends came to 10 bases. The germline V gene has CDR1 SGHTA and CDR2 FQGNSA.